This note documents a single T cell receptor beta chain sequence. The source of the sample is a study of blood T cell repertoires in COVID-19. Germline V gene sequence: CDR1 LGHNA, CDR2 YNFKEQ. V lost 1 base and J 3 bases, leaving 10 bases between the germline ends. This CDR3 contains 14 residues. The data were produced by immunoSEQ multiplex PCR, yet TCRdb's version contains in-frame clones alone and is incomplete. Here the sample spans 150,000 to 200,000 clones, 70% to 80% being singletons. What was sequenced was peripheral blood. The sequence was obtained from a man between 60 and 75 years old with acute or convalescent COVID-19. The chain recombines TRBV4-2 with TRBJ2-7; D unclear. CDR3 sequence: CASSQVSEDYEQYF. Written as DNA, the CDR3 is TGTGCCAGCAGCCAAGTCTCAGAAGACTACGAGCAGTACTTC.